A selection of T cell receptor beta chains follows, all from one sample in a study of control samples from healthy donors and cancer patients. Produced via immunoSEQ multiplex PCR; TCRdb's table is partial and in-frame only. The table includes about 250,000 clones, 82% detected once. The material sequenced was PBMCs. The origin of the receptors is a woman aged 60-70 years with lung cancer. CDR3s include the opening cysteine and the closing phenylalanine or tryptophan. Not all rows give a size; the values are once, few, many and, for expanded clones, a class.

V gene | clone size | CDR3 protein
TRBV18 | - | CASSFSGLSNQPQHF
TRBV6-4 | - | CASSPRLAGGGLFF
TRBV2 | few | CASSEGPRQGNYGYTF
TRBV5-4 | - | CASSLAELGYAGELFF
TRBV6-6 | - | CASRQNTDTQYF
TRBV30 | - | CAWRSDRVNTGELFF
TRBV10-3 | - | CATRGTYEQYF
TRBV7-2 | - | CASSLGGTGGGYGYTF
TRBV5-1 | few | CASSQGLAGAVYNEQFF
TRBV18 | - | CASSPPASGGSALRNEQFF
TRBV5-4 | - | CASSPGGIFTGELFF
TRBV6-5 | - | CASSWGGNYNEQFF
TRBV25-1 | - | CASSVGNQPQHF
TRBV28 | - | CASSLIRWGAGGNQPQHF
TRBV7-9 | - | CASSSKTGTASSYNEQFF
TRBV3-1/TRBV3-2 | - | CASSQDRAGNQPQHF
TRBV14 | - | CASSQGSGIGGELFF
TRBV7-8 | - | CASSLAGGFGTEAFF
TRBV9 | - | CASSPGTGDYNEQFF
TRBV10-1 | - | CVPPANSGNTIYF
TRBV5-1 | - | CASSLEPASRGAGEKLFF
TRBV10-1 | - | CASSESKTGRDTQYF
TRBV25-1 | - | CASSESVTADTQYF